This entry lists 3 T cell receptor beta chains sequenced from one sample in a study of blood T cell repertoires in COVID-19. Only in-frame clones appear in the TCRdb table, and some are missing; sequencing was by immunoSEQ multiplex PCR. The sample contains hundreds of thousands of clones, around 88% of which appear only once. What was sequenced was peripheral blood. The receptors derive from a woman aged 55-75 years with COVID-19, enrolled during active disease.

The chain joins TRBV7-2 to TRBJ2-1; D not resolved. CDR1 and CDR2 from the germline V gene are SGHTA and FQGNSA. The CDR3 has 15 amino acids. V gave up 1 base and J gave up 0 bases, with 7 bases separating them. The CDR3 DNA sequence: TGTGCCAGCAGCTTAGGGGCCCCCTCCTACAATGAGCAGTTCTTC. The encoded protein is CASSLGAPSYNEQFF.

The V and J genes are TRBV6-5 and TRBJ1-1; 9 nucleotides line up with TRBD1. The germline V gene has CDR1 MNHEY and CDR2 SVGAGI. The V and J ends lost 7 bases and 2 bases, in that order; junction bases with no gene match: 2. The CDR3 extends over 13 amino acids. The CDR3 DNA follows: TGTGCCAGCAAACAGGGGGCAAACACTGAAGCTTTCTTT. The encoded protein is CASKQGANTEAFF.

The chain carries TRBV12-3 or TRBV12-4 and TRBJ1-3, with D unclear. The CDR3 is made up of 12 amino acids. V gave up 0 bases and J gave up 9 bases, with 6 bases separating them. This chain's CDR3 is CASSLALATIYF. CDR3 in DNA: TGTGCCAGCAGTTTAGCGCTAGCCACCATATATTTT.